This T cell receptor (beta chain) was documented in a study of blood T cells in healthy people across ages. The overall study: The capture of about one barcoded beta molecule per two T cells was achieved by template switching.

General observations from the study: PBMCs went unsorted, and a conclusive naive versus antigen-experienced comparison was therefore prevented. In these data, TCR beta diversity tracked strongly with naive T cell percentage.

Germline V gene sequence: CDR1 DFQATT, CDR2 SNEGSKA (reference sequence). CDR3 size: 15 residues. Trimming at V came to 4 bases and at J to 2 bases, leaving 7 bases not matched to a gene. On this clonotype: Its antigen remains unidentified.

Primers used in a second PCR of about 7 to 12 cycles were a sample-barcoded 5' primer and a J-beta primer mix. TCRdb redid the calling of the 5' RACE reads with MiXCR, one entry per CDR3 protein. The data contain about 1.8 million distinct CDR3 sequences, roughly 50% of them singletons. This chain joins TRBV20-1 and TRBJ1-5, with 8 bases lining up with TRBD1. Sequencing was performed on blood. The sequence came from a woman in her 40s in good health. CDR3 DNA sequence: TGCAGTGCTACAGGGGGCAGAGGGGGCAATCAGCCCCAGCATTTT. Amino acids: CSATGGRGGNQPQHF.